This T cell receptor (beta chain) emerged from a study of blood T cell repertoires in COVID-19. For the study at large: T cells, B-cell-depleted T cells, or PBMCs supplied cDNA or gDNA.

TCRdb's table, derived via immunoSEQ multiplex PCR, lists solely in-frame clones and lacks some. Of more than 90,000 clones detected, around 79% appear once; the ten largest clones hold 2.5% to 3%. The CDR3 sequence is 15 residues long. The V gene end was trimmed by 8 bases and the J gene end by 7 bases; junction bases not matched to a gene: 7. Germline V gene data show CDR1 as SGHTA and CDR2 as FQGNSA. The source of this sequence is a man between 45 and 60 years old with acute or convalescent COVID-19. The sequenced material came from peripheral blood. The V gene is TRBV7-2, the J gene TRBJ1-6; 11 nucleotides align to TRBD1. In nucleotides, the CDR3 is TGTGCCAGCGCCGTGGACAGGGGGCCGAATTCACCCCTCCACTTT. Translating it yields CASAVDRGPNSPLHF.